This entry lists 23 T cell receptor beta chains sequenced from one sample in a study of kidney transplant recipient with SARS-CoV-2 infection. Each CDR3 protein is one row after TCRdb ran MiXCR on the reads. The sample gives roughly 230,000 distinct CDR3 sequences, 25% to 35% of which show up once; under 9.5% is in the top ten. Sample: a blood sample, taken at baseline and on approximately day 120 from a kidney transplant recipient. All receptors derive from a male patient aged 25-45 years who had COVID-19 and was a kidney transplant recipient. The T cells may partly be graft donor cells.

About this clonotype: A much bigger clone sits one base away, suggesting this may be a read error. The genes are TRBV19 and TRBJ2-1; D might be TRBD1 or TRBD2, each matching 5 bases. There are 14 residues in the CDR3. V lost 6 bases to trimming and J lost 2 bases, with 11 bases between them. In germline, CDR1 is LNHDA, CDR2 SQIVND (reference sequence). CDR3 in amino acids: CASSRGFTYNEQFF. The CDR3 DNA sequence: TGTGCCAGTAGCCGGGGCTTCACCTACAATGAGCAGTTCTTC.

The chain joins TRBV11-2 to TRBJ2-1; 7 bases are a match to TRBD1. The V gene's germline CDR1 is SGHAT and CDR2 FQNNGV. This CDR3 comprises 16 residues. The V gene end was trimmed by 4 bases and the J gene end by 2 bases; junction bases not matched to a gene: 8. CDR3 protein: CASSSHRGPTYNEQFF. The CDR3, as DNA: TGTGCCAGCAGCTCCCACAGGGGACCTACCTACAATGAGCAGTTCTTC.

Note on this clonotype: A much larger clonotype is one base distant, so this may be a read error. This chain's CDR3 is CANSLDPGTGVYEQYV. In DNA, the CDR3 is TGTGCCAACAGCTTAGATCCCGGGACAGGGGTTTACGAGCAGTACGTC. The chain carries TRBV11-2 and TRBJ2-4, with 10 bases fitting TRBD1. The J call is doubtful: the DNA matches TRBJ2-7 better. The CDR3 runs 16 residues. Germline-derived CDR1 and CDR2 are SGHAT and FQNNGV.

The table lists this clonotype with many counts. The genes are TRBV12-5 and TRBJ1-2; TRBD1 might be the D (5 bases). The CDR3 totals 17 residues. Germline V gene sequence: CDR1 LGHNT, CDR2 FRNRAP. The V end was cut by 5 bases, the J end by 4 bases, with 23 bases between. The CDR3 region is CASGVTFLQGKTYGYTF. For the CDR3, the DNA is TGTGCTAGTGGTGTCACGTTTTTGCAGGGAAAGACCTATGGCTACACCTTC. Supplemented by reference TRBV12-5 and TRBJ1-2, the full variable domain reads DARVTQTPRHKVTEMGQEVTMRCQPILGHNTVFWYRQTMMQGLELLAYFRNRAPLDDSGMPKDRFSAEMPDATLATLKIQPSEPRDSAVYFCASGVTFLQGKTYGYTFGSGTRLTVV.

This clonotype was counted ten times or more. The rearrangement links TRBV10-3 to TRBJ2-7; TRBD2 is a possible D gene (6 bases). The CDR3 sequence is 14 residues long. V was clipped by 2 bases and J by 7 bases, with 15 bases between them. Germline V CDR1 and CDR2: ENHRY, SYGVKD. The CDR3 loop is CAISEPDGGAEQYF. The CDR3 coding sequence is TGTGCCATCAGTGAGCCCGACGGCGGGGCGGAGCAGTACTTC.

This clonotype was recorded at least ten times. The V gene is TRBV9, the J gene TRBJ1-2; unclear D gene. The CDR3 sequence is 16 residues long. Germline CDR1 SGDLS, CDR2 YYNGEE. Trimming removed 7 bases at V and 4 bases at J, with 23 bases between. The CDR3 sequence: CASGSSYSRKTYGYTF. CDR3 coding DNA: TGTGCCAGCGGTTCCTCGTACTCAAGAAAGACCTATGGCTACACCTTC.

This clonotype was observed at least ten times. The chain employs TRBV11-1 and TRBJ1-1, with 8 bases fitting TRBD1. Germline V gene lookup returns CDR1 SGHAT and CDR2 FQDESV (reference sequence). The CDR3 runs to 14 residues. V lost 3 bases, J lost 6 bases, and 6 bases stayed unmatched. The CDR3: CASSFLHRGAEAFF. The CDR3 DNA follows: TGTGCCAGCAGCTTCCTTCACAGGGGGGCTGAAGCTTTCTTT.

This clonotype was detected many times. The chain couples TRBV10-1 to TRBJ1-2, with unresolved D. Germline lookup yields CDR1 WNHNN and CDR2 SYGVQD (reference sequence). Trimming cost V 5 bases and J 4 bases, with 23 bases left between them. The CDR3 consists of 17 residues. For the CDR3, the DNA is TGCGCCAGCAGTCAAACACGAAGATCGCGAAAGACCTATGGCTACACCTTC. It codes for CASSQTRRSRKTYGYTF.

This clonotype is labeled medium-sized. The chain joins TRBV12-3 or TRBV12-4 to TRBJ2-3, with D perhaps matching TRBD2 (6 bases). The CDR3 is made up of 13 amino acids. V was cut by 8 bases and J by 1 base, with 10 bases left in between. In DNA form, the CDR3 reads TGTGCCAGCTCTTCGGGGGGCACAGATACGCAGTATTTT. Protein sequence: CASSSGGTDTQYF.

This clonotype was detected once. Germline is not matched at one junction end, which may reflect a read error. The V gene is TRBV7-3, the J gene TRBJ2-3; D is possibly TRBD2 (6 bases). The J call could be wrong; TRBJ2-5 is a better fit for the DNA end. CDR3 length: 14 residues. Germline CDR1 is SGHTA and CDR2 is FQGTGA. CDR3: CAGSLTTSTATQYF. The CDR3 DNA sequence: TGTGCCGGCAGTCTAACAACTAGCACGGCGACCCAGTACTTC.

This clonotype appeared many times. The chain joins TRBV6-5 to TRBJ1-3; D is uncertain. V lost 7 bases, J lost 2 bases, and 12 bases lay in between. CDR3 size: 14 residues. Germline V gives CDR1 MNHEY, CDR2 SVGAGI. The CDR3 sequence: CASKAPWAGNTIYF. CDR3 nucleotides: TGTGCCAGCAAAGCGCCCTGGGCTGGAAACACCATATATTTT.

With respect to this clonotype: This could be a read error, since a much larger clone is one nucleotide away. The chain carries TRBV27 and TRBJ2-2; weak D call: TRBD2 (5 bases). This CDR3 spans 15 amino acids. CDR1 MNHEY and CDR2 SMNVEV come from the germline V gene (reference sequence). The CDR3 coding sequence is TGTGCCAGCAGTTTAAACCCCTATAACACCGGGGAGCTGCTTTTT. Its translation is CASSLNPYNTGELLF.

The sample holds one count of this clonotype. Being one base from a much bigger clone, this may be a read error. The chain is built from TRBV28 and TRBJ1-1, with no clear D. In germline, CDR1 is MDHEN, CDR2 SYDVKM. CDR3 size: 11 residues. The CDR3 here is CTSSPGPVAFF. In DNA form, the CDR3 reads TGTACCAGCAGCCCCGGTCCAGTGGCTTTCTTT.

To note about this clonotype: A much larger clone lies a single base off, so this may be a read error. The V gene is TRBV2, the J gene TRBJ2-1, with D unclear. This CDR3 has 14 residues. Germline V CDR1 and CDR2: SNHLY, FYNNEI. Deletions cut 3 bases from V and 2 bases from J, with 8 bases between. DNA for the CDR3: TGTGCCAGCAGTGAGGAGAGCCCCTACAATGAGCAGTTCTTC. Translated: CASSEESPYNEQFF.

Remarks on this clonotype: The conserved closing phenylalanine or tryptophan is absent in this CDR3, likely reflecting a read error. This chain joins TRBV5-1 and TRBJ2-3; D is undetermined. Trimming pared 0 bases from V and 4 bases from J, leaving 6 bases between. The CDR3 totals 13 residues. Germline lookup yields CDR1 SGHRS and CDR2 YFSETQ. Here the CDR3 DNA reads TGCGCCAGCAGCTTGGCCCCCTCAGATACGCAGTATTCT. Its protein product is CASSLAPSDTQYS.

Turning to this clonotype: This clone may be a read error of a much larger clone one base away. The V and J genes are TRBV10-3 and TRBJ2-7; no definite D call. Germline loops: CDR1 ENHRY, CDR2 SYGVKD. The CDR3 contains 11 residues. CDR3 sequence: CAIGELDEQYF. In DNA, the CDR3 is TGTGCCATCGGTGAGTTGGACGAGCAGTACTTC.

This rearrangement joins TRBV5-4 to TRBJ2-1; 7 bases line up with TRBD2. CDR1 and CDR2 (germline): SGHNT, YYREEE (reference sequence). This CDR3 has 12 amino acids. V gave up 5 bases and J gave up 6 bases; unmatched junction bases: 2. CDR3 protein: CASRTSPNEQFF. In nucleotides, the CDR3 is TGTGCCAGCAGGACTAGCCCCAATGAGCAGTTCTTC.

This clonotype has ten or more counts. V usage is TRBV15 and J usage is TRBJ2-7; a weak D match, TRBD1 (6 bases). Germline lookup yields CDR1 LNHNV and CDR2 YYDKDF (reference sequence). The CDR3 is 14 residues long. V was cut by 4 bases and J by 2 bases, with 12 bases left in between. The CDR3 loop is CATSTPGHPYEQYF. The DNA for the CDR3 is TGTGCCACCAGCACCCCGGGACACCCCTACGAGCAGTACTTC.

Comment on this clonotype: The junction and the germline gene differ at one end; a read error may be behind it. The gene calls are TRBV6-4 and TRBJ2-1; 8 bases are a match to TRBD1. The CDR3 extends over 15 amino acids. The germline gives CDR1 MRHNA, CDR2 SNTAGT. CDR3 nucleotide sequence: TGTGCCAGCAGTGTAAACAGGGGGAGGTTAGATGAGCGGTTCTTC. Amino acids: CASSVNRGRLDERFF.

Many counts were recorded for this clonotype. The gene calls are TRBV5-5 and TRBJ1-4; no clear D gene. The ends were cut back, 2 bases at V and 4 bases at J, with 12 bases in the middle. The CDR3 runs 15 residues. Germline assignment: CDR1 SGHKS and CDR2 YYEKEE (reference sequence). This chain's CDR3 is CASSFDGADNEKLFF. The CDR3 DNA reads as TGTGCCAGCAGCTTTGACGGAGCGGATAATGAAAAACTGTTTTTT. Drawing the rest from reference TRBV5-5 and TRBJ1-4, the complete variable domain is DAGVTQSPTHLIKTRGQQVTLRCSPISGHKSVSWYQQVLGQGPQFIFQYYEKEERGRGNFPDRFSARQFPNYSSELNVNALLLGDSALYLCASSFDGADNEKLFFGSGTQLSVL.

V is TRBV7-8 and J is TRBJ2-3, with D hard to call. This CDR3 is 13 amino acids long. V lost 5 bases, J lost 4 bases, and 10 bases lay in between. Germline V gene data show CDR1 as SGHVS and CDR2 as FQNEAQ. Here the CDR3 reads CASSRPLADTQYF. The CDR3 DNA sequence: TGTGCCAGCAGCCGGCCGTTAGCAGATACGCAGTATTTT.

This clonotype came up once. Given a much more abundant clone one base away, this may be a read error. The V and J genes are TRBV3-1 and TRBJ2-5, with D uncertain. The DNA matches TRBJ2-7 better at its end, which makes the J call doubtful. Germline V lookup: CDR1 LGHDT, CDR2 YNNKEL (reference sequence). CDR3 length: 15 residues. The CDR3 nucleotides read TGTGCCAGCAGCCAAGGTCTGAGGTTTTCCTACGAGCAGTACTTC. Amino acids: CASSQGLRFSYEQYF.

This clonotype was counted many times. The J gene is TRBJ1-2, the V gene TRBV11-3; no clear D. The V gene lost 5 bases and the J gene lost 4 bases, with 23 bases spanning the gap. Germline CDR1 SGHNT, CDR2 YENEEA. The CDR3 runs to 17 residues. The CDR3 region is CASSQTIDLGKTYGYTF. In DNA form, the CDR3 reads TGTGCCAGCAGCCAGACGATCGATCTCGGAAAGACCTATGGCTACACCTTC.